The rows below give T cell receptor beta chains drawn from one sample of a study of CD8 T cells in Susac syndrome. TCRdb analysed the immunoSEQ multiplex PCR reads with MiXCR anew, one entry per CDR3 protein. The data show 150,000 to 200,000 distinct CDR3 sequences, 93% seen once. The sequenced material came from CD4+ T cells from PBMCs. Receptor source: a human donor in good health. Each CDR3 is given with its conserved first and last residue. D genes are given only for firm matches. Rows give clone size only sometimes, using once, few, many, or a class for an expanded clone.

>TRBV28|TRBJ2-5|.|.
CASSLRVPPETQYF
TGTGCCAGCAGTTTAAGGGTTCCCCCAGAGACCCAGTACTTC
>TRBV3-1|TRBJ1-2|.|.
CASSQVGNGNYGYTF
TGTGCCAGCAGCCAAGTTGGAAACGGAAACTATGGCTACACCTTC
>TRBV20-1|TRBJ2-1|.|TRBD2
CSASGGALNEQFF
TGCAGTGCTAGCGGGGGGGCCCTCAATGAGCAGTTCTTC
>TRBV5-1|TRBJ1-6|.|TRBD1
CASSQFWTGSSPLHF
TGCGCCAGCAGCCAATTCTGGACAGGGTCCTCACCCCTCCACTTT
>TRBV20-1|TRBJ2-1|.|.
CSARDYFRGYNEQFF
TGCAGTGCTAGAGATTATTTTCGGGGATACAATGAGCAGTTCTTC
>TRBV1|TRBJ2-4|.|.
CTSSRLGGRQGKNIQYF
TGCACCAGCAGCCGCCTAGGAGGCCGGCAGGGCAAAAACATTCAGTACTTC
>TRBV5-1|TRBJ2-5|.|.
CASSRQSAKLETQYF
TGCGCCAGCAGCCGACAGAGCGCAAAGTTGGAGACCCAGTACTTC
>TRBV6-6|TRBJ2-3|once|.
CASSYSSLSTDTQYF
TGTGCCAGCAGTTACTCATCCCTGAGCACAGATACGCAGTATTTT
>TRBV9|TRBJ2-1|.|TRBD1
CASSVGRTGVSEQFF
TGTGCCAGCAGCGTAGGAAGGACAGGGGTCAGTGAGCAGTTCTTC
>TRBV5-1|TRBJ2-5|.|.
CASSFGGDTETQYF
TGCGCCAGCAGCTTTGGCGGGGATACGGAGACCCAGTACTTC
>TRBV9|TRBJ2-2|.|TRBD1
CASSRGGQGGGELFF
TGTGCCAGCAGTAGAGGGGGACAGGGCGGCGGGGAGCTGTTTTTT
>TRBV11-2|TRBJ2-2|.|.
CASSLNTNTGELFF
TGTGCCAGCAGCTTGAACACGAACACCGGGGAGCTGTTTTTT
>TRBV15|TRBJ1-2|.|.
CATSRPLQGYTF
TGTGCCACCAGCAGGCCGTTACAGGGCTACACCTTC
>TRBV19|TRBJ2-3|.|TRBD2
CASSIGSSGATDTQYF
TGTGCCAGTAGTATAGGATCTAGCGGGGCCACAGATACGCAGTATTTT
>TRBV4-1|TRBJ2-7|.|TRBD1
CASSQTGAGNEQYF
TGCGCCAGCAGCCAGACAGGGGCGGGAAACGAGCAGTACTTC
>TRBV5-4|TRBJ2-3|once|.
CASSLESGKTDTQYF
TGTGCCAGCAGCTTGGAGTCAGGGAAGACAGATACGCAGTATTTT
>TRBV5-4|TRBJ2-1|.|TRBD2
CASSQSGIYNEQFF
TGTGCCAGCAGCCAGAGCGGGATCTACAATGAGCAGTTCTTC
>TRBV27|TRBJ1-3|.|.
CASSSTVSGNTIYF
TGTGCCAGCAGTTCGACAGTCTCTGGAAACACCATATATTTT
>TRBV5-4|TRBJ1-1|.|.
CASSRGGERVTEAFF
TGTGCCAGCAGCCGGGGGGGAGAGAGAGTCACTGAAGCTTTCTTT
>TRBV9|TRBJ2-1|once|TRBD2
CASSPWTSGGRNEQFF
TGTGCCAGCAGCCCTTGGACTAGCGGGGGGCGCAATGAGCAGTTCTTC
>TRBV2|TRBJ2-5|.|.
CASSAGWTQYF
TGTGCCAGCAGTGCCGGTTGGACCCAGTACTTC
>TRBV5-6|TRBJ2-2|.|TRBD2
CASRPTSGANTGELFF
TGTGCCAGCAGACCTACTAGCGGGGCTAACACCGGGGAGCTGTTTTTT
>TRBV20-1|TRBJ2-1|.|.
CSAKLARGLNEQFF
TGCAGTGCTAAGCTAGCGAGGGGATTAAATGAGCAGTTCTTC
>TRBV2|TRBJ1-6|.|.
CASSVRGSPLHF
TGTGCCAGCAGTGTACGTGGTTCACCCCTCCACTTT
>TRBV12-3/TRBV12-4|TRBJ2-7|.|TRBD2
CASSLGGLAGDEQYF
TGTGCCAGCAGTTTAGGGGGACTAGCGGGGGACGAGCAGTACTTC
>TRBV20-1|TRBJ1-5|.|.
CSAPGPTSNQPQHF
TGCAGTGCCCCGGGACCGACCTCCAATCAGCCCCAGCATTTT
>TRBV29-1|TRBJ2-2|.|.
CSVRGSDTGELFF
TGCAGCGTTAGGGGGTCGGACACCGGGGAGCTGTTTTTT
>TRBV2|TRBJ2-5|.|TRBD1
CASSERSGGRETQYF
TGTGCCAGCAGTGAGAGGTCAGGGGGCCGGGAGACCCAGTACTTC
>TRBV7-9|TRBJ2-3|.|.
CASSVQGRGTDTQYF
TGTGCCAGCAGCGTACAGGGAAGGGGCACAGATACGCAGTATTTT
>TRBV5-1|TRBJ2-1|few|TRBD1
CASREGADNEQFF
TGCGCCAGCAGAGAGGGGGCGGACAATGAGCAGTTCTTC
>TRBV9|TRBJ2-7|.|TRBD2
CASSAGLAYEQYF
TGTGCCAGCAGCGCGGGACTAGCCTACGAGCAGTACTTC